This T cell receptor beta chain is drawn from a study of blood T cells in healthy people across ages (dated by TCRdb to the mid-2010s). For context, the study as a whole: In model experiments, roughly one uniquely barcoded TCR beta cDNA molecule per two T cells was captured by template switching. Four age groups were formed from the donors: young (average approximately 16 years), middle-aged (just under 40), aged (around 68) and long-lived (approximately 80). Using deep sequencing normalized with unique cDNA molecular identifiers, the study measured how TCR beta repertoire diversity changes with age. To avoid experimental bias, donors of different ages were distributed randomly across sequencing lanes. The study analyzed two additional independent replicas of 1 million unique cDNA reads from the same blood draw for two donors, one aged 18 to 29 and one aged 80 or older.

The library was built by means of 5' RACE. Sequencing instrument: Illumina HiSeq 2500. A second 7 to 11 cycle PCR used a sample-barcoded 5' primer and a J-beta primer mix. A unique molecular identifier was introduced onto each TCR beta cDNA molecule by a template-switch 5' adaptor carrying 12 random nucleotides. Each sample yielded at least 2.5 million CDR3-containing paired-end reads. First-strand cDNA synthesis was performed from all RNA using the Mint cDNA synthesis kit, with priming by a TRBC-specific oligonucleotide. After uracil-DNA glycosylase treatment, a first 18-cycle PCR used universal primers M1SS and BC2_uni_R on all cDNA. Concerning the study's data processing: Each sample was normalized by randomly selecting 1 million high-quality reads, each carrying a distinct molecular identifier. Reads with shared molecular identifiers were discarded instead of being binned into consensus sequences. MiTCR, with a Q25 quality threshold and the strictest error-elimination algorithm, was used for CDR3 identification, clonotype clustering and error correction. A nonparametric unseen species model using Euler transformation provided a lower-bound estimate of total TCR beta diversity. TCRdb reran the public reads through fastp at Q25 and MiXCR, keeping productive beta chains. Duplicate CDR3 protein sequences are folded into a single record with the most common DNA and genes. TCRdb assigned the V and J calls; the authors' analysis was not used. Recorded for this sample are over 950,000 distinct CDR3 sequences; 35% to 40% of them occurred a single time. The ten most abundant clones make up around 14% of the sample.

A note on this clonotype: Its binding antigen is unknown. It has no much larger one-base neighbor in the sample; base qualities were not kept.

The donors were some 36 Caucasian individuals from Russia, aged roughly 6 to 100 years, who were systemically healthy. Each donor gave about 9.7 milliliters of peripheral blood, drawn into EDTA-treated Vacutainer tubes. Ficoll-Paque density-gradient centrifugation was used to isolate PBMCs, with at least 7 million per sample. Total RNA, at least 6 micrograms per sample, was extracted from PBMCs with Trizol reagent. Naive CD45RAhigh/CD27high T cell percentages were measured by flow cytometry on a PBMC aliquot from every donor. The CDR1 and CDR2 encoded by the germline V gene are MDHEN and SYDVKM. Spanning cysteine to phenylalanine, the CDR3 consists of 16 amino acids. Just the 48-base CDR3 DNA is kept, in frame starting at base 1. V lost 5 bases and J lost 1 base, and the count of bases not matched to a germline gene is 3. Overall study outcomes, separate from this receptor: Total diversity estimates from one million sequenced T cells were considered lower bounds and underestimates. As age increased, observed TCR beta diversity per million T cells dropped in a roughly linear way, and a significant reduction was already evident by age roughly 36. A strong correlation was found between observed TCR beta diversity and the percentage of naive T cells measured by flow cytometry. Since profiling was done on bulk unsorted PBMCs, naive and antigen-experienced compartments could not be conclusively compared. Compared with the aged group, more naive CD4+ T cells, fewer expanded clones and increased TCR diversity were shown by the long-lived group, suggesting age selection. Because donor CMV infection status was unknown, age-related changes in expanded clonotypes were potentially confounded.

Recombination linked TRBV28 to TRBJ1-6, with 9 junctional bases fitting TRBD1. This clonotype originated in a man younger than 30 in good health. Sequenced material: blood. The sequenced DNA is TGTGCCAGCAGTACAGGGGGCGCGTCCTATAATTCACCCCTCCACTTT. Its product reads: CASSTGGASYNSPLHF.